The 21 T cell receptor beta chains presented below share a single source sample, sequenced in a study of Graves' ophthalmopathy and Graves' hyperthyroidism. Amplification of the TCR beta CDR3 regions used RNA transcripts (as template). First-round RT-PCR used HTBI primers; second-round multiplex PCR followed. TCRdb used MiXCR to reprocess the multiplex PCR reads, holding one entry per CDR3 protein. The sample includes fewer than 350,000 distinct CDR3 sequences, roughly 17% seen only once; the top ten take over 9%. Sequenced input: peripheral blood. The receptors derive from an adult man with Graves' ophthalmopathy.

At least ten counts were recorded for this clonotype. CDR3 nucleotide sequence: TGTGCCAGCAGCTATCAGCGGTACGCGGGTCCAGATACGCAGTATTTT. This codes for CASSYQRYAGPDTQYF. This chain connects TRBV7-2 to TRBJ2-3; D is perhaps TRBD2 (5 bases). CDR1 and CDR2 from the germline V gene are SGHTA and FQGNSA. Trimming took 4 bases from V and 4 from J, leaving 18 bases between them. CDR3 length: 16 amino acids.

This clonotype was seen ten or more times. The J gene is TRBJ1-2, the V gene TRBV19; weak D call: TRBD1 (6 bases). Between the trimmed V and J ends, which lost 6 bases and 7 bases, there was a span of 15 bases. The CDR3 is 13 residues long. Looked up from germline, CDR1 is LNHDA and CDR2 is SQIVND (reference sequence). This chain's CDR3 is CASSYPGAIGYTF. As DNA, the CDR3 is TGTGCCAGTAGCTACCCGGGGGCCATTGGCTACACCTTC.

Turning to this clonotype: Just one base apart from a much larger clone, this may be a read error. The V call is TRBV7-9, the J call TRBJ1-1, with D hard to call. This CDR3 has 14 amino acids. Germline values: CDR1 SEHNR, CDR2 FQNEAQ (reference sequence). V was shortened by 5 bases and J by 1 base, with 11 bases between the two germline ends. CDR3 region: CASSPDHKNTEAFF. The CDR3 bases are TGTGCCAGCAGCCCTGACCATAAGAACACTGAAGCTTTCTTT.

The chain recombines TRBV5-1 with TRBJ2-2; no firm D call. Germline CDR1 is SGHRS and CDR2 is YFSETQ. This CDR3 is 13 amino acids long. V was pared by 3 bases and J by 4 bases, with 7 bases between. The CDR3: CASSSVFTGELFF. Written as DNA, the CDR3 is TGCGCCAGCAGCTCTGTTTTCACCGGGGAGCTGTTTTTT. Drawing the rest from reference TRBV5-1 and TRBJ2-2, the complete variable domain is KAGVTQTPRYLIKTRGQQVTLSCSPISGHRSVSWYQQTPGQGLQFLFEYFSETQRNKGNFPGRFSGRQFSNSRSEMNVSTLELGDSALYLCASSSVFTGELFFGEGSRLTVL.

This clonotype was recorded many times. V usage is TRBV3-1 and J usage is TRBJ2-5, with D unresolved. V was shortened by 1 base and J by 5 bases, with 5 bases between the two germline ends. Germline V lookup: CDR1 LGHDT, CDR2 YNNKEL (reference sequence). The CDR3 covers 12 residues. The CDR3 DNA is TGTGCCAGCAGCCAAGGGTACGAGACCCAGTACTTC. Protein sequence: CASSQGYETQYF.

V usage is TRBV19 and J usage is TRBJ1-2; D gene unclear. V was clipped by 3 bases and J by 3 bases, with 11 bases between them. The germline gives CDR1 LNHDA, CDR2 SQIVND (reference sequence). The length of the CDR3 is 14 residues. The CDR3 nucleotides are TGTGCCAGTAGTATCGGAGGCGGCGACTATGGCTACACCTTC. Amino acid sequence: CASSIGGGDYGYTF.

This clonotype has only a few counts. The rearrangement joins TRBV12-5 to TRBJ1-2, with TRBD1 matching over 7 bases. There are 16 residues in the CDR3. CDR1 LGHNT and CDR2 FRNRAP come from the germline V gene. V gave up 4 bases and J gave up 5 bases; unmatched junction bases: 13. CDR3 bases: TGTGCTAGTGGTTCGCAGAAGGGGGCGCAGGTATATGGCTACACCTTC. Translating it yields CASGSQKGAQVYGYTF.

In DNA, the CDR3 is TGTGCCAGCAGAGGACTAGCGCAGATCAACACCGGGGAGCTGTTTTTT. The encoded protein is CASRGLAQINTGELFF. V gene TRBV27 combines with J gene TRBJ2-2; 9 positions match TRBD2. Trimming cost V 6 bases and J 2 bases; bases outside gene matches: 7. Germline lookup yields CDR1 MNHEY and CDR2 SMNVEV (reference sequence). This CDR3 comprises 16 residues.

This clonotype was detected ten times or more. The chain has TRBV7-2 and TRBJ1-1; D call uncertain. The CDR3 has 11 residues. CDR1 and CDR2 from the germline V gene are SGHTA and FQGNSA. V was clipped by 3 bases and J by 8 bases, with 7 bases between them. This CDR3 is CASSFRVEAFF. The CDR3 region has the DNA TGTGCCAGCAGCTTCCGGGTCGAAGCTTTCTTT.

This clonotype has ten or more counts. The chain joins TRBV11-1 to TRBJ2-7, with D possibly TRBD1 on 6 matching bases. Germline lookup yields CDR1 SGHAT and CDR2 FQDESV (reference sequence). The CDR3 has 16 residues. Trimming took 4 bases from V and 0 from J, leaving 16 bases between them. CDR3 region: CASSSPTRGHSYEQYF. The CDR3 DNA is TGTGCCAGCAGCTCCCCCACCCGGGGACACTCCTACGAGCAGTACTTC.

The chain links TRBV6-4 to TRBJ2-7; maybe TRBD1 (6 bases). The CDR3 runs to 12 residues. V lost 9 bases, J lost 3 bases, and 12 bases lay in between. Germline CDR1 and CDR2: MRHNA and SNTAGT. The chain's CDR3 is CARKKTGYEQYF. The CDR3 coding sequence is TGTGCCAGGAAAAAGACAGGCTACGAGCAGTACTTC.

This clonotype was picked up many times. V usage is TRBV7-9 and J usage is TRBJ2-7; 7 bases map to TRBD2. The CDR3 is made up of 13 amino acids. V lost 11 bases, J lost 0 bases, and 7 bases stayed unmatched. Germline V gene sequence: CDR1 SEHNR, CDR2 FQNEAQ (reference sequence). The CDR3 nucleotides read TGTGCCTTTTCGGGAGGACCCTCCTACGAGCAGTACTTC. This codes for CAFSGGPSYEQYF.

As regards this clonotype: One end of the junction is discordant with germline, which a read error may explain. The chain uses TRBV4-2 and TRBJ2-7; unclear D gene. CDR3 size: 16 residues. Germline lookup yields CDR1 LGHNA and CDR2 YNFKEQ. The CDR3 here is CASSLILETPSYEQSF. CDR3 DNA: TGTGCCAGCAGCCTGATCCTCGAAACCCCCTCCTACGAGCAGTCCTTC.

This clonotype was picked up many times. V gene TRBV29-1 combines with J gene TRBJ2-7; 8 bases are shared with TRBD2. The trim removed 7 bases at V and 2 bases at J, leaving 19 bases unmatched. The CDR3 is made up of 17 amino acids. The V gene's germline CDR1 is SQVTM and CDR2 ANQGSEA. The CDR3 DNA sequence: TGCAGCGCCGCGGCCCTCCCGAGCGGGAGTAGGACCTACGAGCAGTACTTC. Protein sequence: CSAAALPSGSRTYEQYF.

This clonotype has a count of ten or more. This chain joins TRBV27 and TRBJ1-1; a possible D gene is TRBD1 (5 bases). Trimming took off 6 bases at V and 1 base at J, with 15 bases between the two ends. This CDR3 spans 15 amino acids. Germline CDR1 and CDR2: MNHEY and SMNVEV (reference sequence). The CDR3 sequence is CASSRSLGANTEAFF. CDR3 sequence (DNA): TGTGCCAGCAGCCGCTCGCTAGGGGCGAACACTGAAGCTTTCTTT.

This clonotype was found many times. This sequence joins TRBV24-1 and TRBJ1-2, with 7 bases fitting TRBD1. Germline V gene data show CDR1 as KGHDR and CDR2 as SFDVKD. CDR3 length equals 17 residues. V gave up 1 base and J gave up 1 base; unmatched junction bases: 8. This CDR3 reads CATSDLGGTAHNYGYTF. CDR3 DNA: TGTGCCACCAGTGATTTAGGGGGGACAGCGCATAACTATGGCTACACCTTC.

This clonotype was seen a few times. The chain couples TRBV20-1 to TRBJ1-5; D is perhaps TRBD1 (6 bases). Per germline, CDR1 DFQATT and CDR2 SNEGSKA (reference sequence). Trimming removed 1 base at V and 6 bases at J, with 13 bases between. CDR3 size: 14 residues. The CDR3 DNA follows: TGCAGTGCTAGAGCCTACAGGGAGGCTCAGCCCCAGCATTTT. This gives the protein CSARAYREAQPQHF.

In this sample, this clonotype turned up many times. The chain recombines TRBV2 with TRBJ1-2; 10 bases align to TRBD1. With 2 bases clipped from V and 5 bases from J, the junction kept 5 bases outside the gene matches. Looked up from germline, CDR1 is SNHLY and CDR2 is FYNNEI. CDR3 size: 15 residues. The CDR3 protein is CASSERDRGPYGYTF. CDR3 bases: TGTGCCAGCAGTGAACGGGACAGGGGCCCGTATGGCTACACCTTC.

This clonotype showed up many times. This rearrangement joins TRBV9 to TRBJ2-7, with 8 positions matching TRBD1. Germline CDR1 is SGDLS and CDR2 is YYNGEE. There are 15 residues in the CDR3. V lost 4 bases and J lost 9; bases outside the gene matches: 15. In DNA form, the CDR3 reads TGTGCCAGCAGCCCCACCGATCGGGACAGGTCTCGGCAGTACTTC. Protein sequence: CASSPTDRDRSRQYF. The full variable domain, in which reference TRBV9 and TRBJ2-7 provide the parts outside the CDR3, is DSGVTQTPKHLITATGQRVTLRCSPRSGDLSVYWYQQSLDQGLQFLIQYYNGEERAKGNILERFSAQQFPDLHSELNLSSLELGDSALYFCASSPTDRDRSRQYFGPGTRLTVT.

The sample holds many counts of this clonotype. V gene TRBV5-6 combines with J gene TRBJ1-5; TRBD1 or TRBD2 may be the D gene (5 bases each). The DNA matches TRBJ2-3 better at its end, which makes the J call doubtful. Germline CDR1 reads SGHDT; CDR2 reads YYEEEE. The CDR3 has 13 residues. For the CDR3, the DNA is TGTGCCAGCAGCCTCCGACGCGAGGGGCCCCAGTATTTT. This encodes CASSLRREGPQYF.

In its sample, this clonotype was seen many times. The chain has TRBV12-3 or TRBV12-4 and TRBJ2-2; the D is unclear. Trimming left V 7 bases short and J 3 bases short, with 6 bases between. The CDR3 covers 12 residues. The CDR3 loop is CASTPDTGELFF. For the CDR3, the DNA is TGTGCCAGCACCCCCGACACCGGGGAGCTGTTTTTT.